This TCR beta chain was sequenced for a study of beta chain features in type 1 diabetes. Whole-study findings and limits: With patients and controls alike, PCR might favor shorter templates to an equal degree. Patients' naive, central memory and Treg TCRB repertoires seemed closer to one another than those of healthy donors. Type 1 diabetes patients showed a moderate but significant shortening of TCRB CDR3s in all four CD4+ subsets.

Each of the CD4+ naive, central memory, regulatory and stem cell-like memory populations was sorted via CD45RO/CCR7/CD25/CD127/CD95/CD27. This clone occurred a few times. The antigen remains unidentified. An end of the junction differs from the germline gene, which may be a read error. Germline CDR1 reads SGDLS; CDR2 reads YYNGEE. CDR3 length equals 15 residues. As every portion of the isolated RNA was reverse transcribed, the sequencing read expressed TCRB transcripts. Profiled with immunoSEQ multiplex PCR; TCRdb holds only in-frame clones, not every one. Here the sample spans around 340,000 clones, approximately 9.7% being singletons.

This TCR was sampled from a man aged 25-45 years with type 1 diabetes. The sample was central memory CD4+ T cells from blood. The chain links TRBV9 to TRBJ1-1, with D perhaps matching TRBD1 (6 bases). CDR3 nucleotides: TGTGCCAGCAGCGTAAGGGGGTGGGTCGATAGCTCCAAGTTTTTT. Amino acid sequence: CASSVRGWVDSSKFF.